This T cell receptor (beta chain) was sequenced for a study of blood T cells in healthy people across ages. Alongside a J-beta primer mix, a sample-barcoded 5' primer served in a second PCR lasting about 7 to 11 cycles. TCRdb independently ran MiXCR on the 5' RACE reads; one entry per CDR3 protein. Of over 1,500,000 distinct CDR3 sequences in the sample, 40% to 55% are singletons; the top ten hold around 2.1%. The sequence came from a woman in her thirties or forties in good health. Sequencing used blood.

This CDR3 is CASSYETAYEQYF. The DNA for the CDR3 is TGTGCCAGCAGTTACGAGACAGCCTACGAGCAGTACTTC. The genes are TRBV6-2 or TRBV6-3 and TRBJ2-4; TRBD1 is a possible D gene (5 bases). The tail of the sequence fits TRBJ2-7 better, so the J call may be wrong. Germline assignment: CDR1 MNHEY and CDR2 SVGEGT. The CDR3 contains 13 residues.